This TCR beta chain was captured in a study of blood T cell repertoires in COVID-19. Study as a whole: Samples came from the United States, Italy and Spain, spanning acute and convalescent COVID-19. Nucleic acid was either cDNA or gDNA, and it came from T cells, B-cell-depleted T cells, or PBMCs.

Authors' analysis steps: Estimation of nucleated cell counts relied on the amplification of reference gene primers. Sequencing used immunoSEQ multiplex PCR; TCRdb keeps in-frame clones, though not all of them. V, J and clone size reflect that table, while D and trimming were determined from the DNA. Altogether 150,000 or so clones are present, approximately 85% being singletons, with the ten largest covering 0.63%. Patients from Seattle were sampled longitudinally, starting during active infection. The V gene's germline CDR1 is KGHDR and CDR2 SFDVKD. The CDR3 totals 11 residues. Trimming took 8 bases from V and 8 from J, leaving 10 bases between them.

Sequenced material: peripheral blood. The rearrangement uses TRBV24-1 and TRBJ2-3; D remains unclear. The TCR originated in a man aged 60 to 75 with COVID-19, enrolled during active disease. For the CDR3, the DNA is TGTGCCACCACCCTTGGTAGTACGCAGTATTTT. It yields the protein CATTLGSTQYF.